The sequence of this T cell receptor (beta chain) was determined in a study of blood T cell repertoires in COVID-19. Study-level background: Sites in the United States, Italy and Spain provided acute and convalescent COVID-19 samples. T cells, B-cell-depleted T cells, or PBMCs provided the cDNA or gDNA that served as material.

The CDR3 is made up of 15 amino acids. The germline gives CDR1 SGHRS, CDR2 YFSETQ. J lost 2 bases, V lost 4 bases, and 6 bases had no gene match. Clones were sequenced by immunoSEQ multiplex PCR, and TCRdb holds only the in-frame ones, with some missing. The sample lists 150,000 or so clones; around 89% were seen once. This chain links TRBV5-1 with TRBJ2-5, with 9 bases that match TRBD1. The receptor comes from a man younger than 35 with COVID-19, enrolled during active disease. Sequenced sample: peripheral blood. CDR3 sequence (DNA): TGCGCCAGCAGCAATCAGGGACAGGGACAAGAGACCCAGTACTTC. This sequence encodes CASSNQGQGQETQYF. Complete variable domain (other parts from reference TRBV5-1 and TRBJ2-5): KAGVTQTPRYLIKTRGQQVTLSCSPISGHRSVSWYQQTPGQGLQFLFEYFSETQRNKGNFPGRFSGRQFSNSRSEMNVSTLELGDSALYLCASSNQGQGQETQYFGPGTRLLVL.